The source of this T cell receptor (beta chain) is a study of T cell repertoires in cytomegalovirus infection. In the study overall: From public TCR beta signatures came an indication of both CMV infection and matching HLA type. Study conclusions and caveats: Ex vivo responses were dominated by HLA-C-restricted CMV-specific TCR beta clonotypes. Frequencies of public TCR beta families were cumulated, and this identified carriers of CMV plus the relevant HLA.

Each CDR3 protein is one row after TCRdb ran MiXCR on the reads. The sample gives around 250,000 distinct CDR3 sequences, about 17% of which show up once; roughly 50% is in the top ten. Germline assignment: CDR1 DFQATT and CDR2 SNEGSKA (reference sequence). After removal of 6 bases from V and 4 bases from J, the junction contained 10 bases not matched to a gene. The CDR3 totals 14 residues. Concerning this clonotype itself: Antigen: not known.

Material: CD8+ T cells from PBMCs. The chain couples TRBV20-1 to TRBJ2-3, with 7 bases that match TRBD2. This receptor was taken from a human donor in good health (CMV status not recorded). Some clones in this sample may be carry-over from other donors' samples. This CDR3 is CSAGAGLGPDTQYF. In DNA, the CDR3 is TGCAGTGCCGGAGCTGGACTAGGTCCAGATACGCAGTATTTT.